These T cell receptor beta chains were read from a single sample in a study of T cells in Graves' hyperthyroidism and ophthalmopathy. MiXCR, applied by TCRdb to the multiplex PCR reads, yields one record per CDR3 protein. Of about 840,000 distinct CDR3 sequences listed, over 35% are singletons. Sequenced sample: blood. The receptor source for this set is a man younger than 35 with Graves' hyperthyroidism. Each CDR3 is given with its conserved first and last residue. A D gene is named only where the DNA matches it firmly. The size of a clone is reported for some rows only, either as once, few or many, or as a class for expanded clones.

V	J	D	size	DNA	CDR3
TRBV29-1	TRBJ1-2	TRBD1	.	TGCAGCGTCCCGGGACAGGGCGGCACCTTC	CSVPGQGGTF
TRBV2	TRBJ1-1	.	.	TGTGCCAGCAGTCCTTTCCGGGACACAAACACTGAAGCTTTCTTT	CASSPFRDTNTEAFF
TRBV7-2	TRBJ2-2	.	many	TGTGCCAGCAGCTTTGCCGGGATGGGCGGGGAGCTGTTTTTT	CASSFAGMGGELFF
TRBV12-3/TRBV12-4	TRBJ1-5	.	many	TGTGCCAGCAGTTGGAGGGGAAATCAGCCCCAGCATTTT	CASSWRGNQPQHF
TRBV12-3/TRBV12-4	TRBJ1-2	TRBD1	.	TGTGCCAGCAGTATACGCTCTAGCGGGACAGGAACCTATGGCTACACCTTC	CASSIRSSGTGTYGYTF
TRBV7-2	TRBJ2-7	TRBD2	few	TGTGCCAGCAGCTTTTGGGAGGGCAGCTCCTACGAGCAGTACTTC	CASSFWEGSSYEQYF
TRBV7-8	TRBJ1-1	TRBD1	many	TGTGCCAGCAGACCCCGGGACAGGGGAACTGAAGCTTTCTTT	CASRPRDRGTEAFF
TRBV11-2	TRBJ2-7	TRBD2	.	TGTGCCAGCAGCACTAGACTAGCGGGGGGCTACGAGCAGTACTTC	CASSTRLAGGYEQYF
TRBV4-1	TRBJ1-6	.	.	TGCGCCAGCAGCCAAGCGCGGGACGCAGGATTTGAGGCCCTCCACTTT	CASSQARDAGFEALHF
TRBV4-1	TRBJ1-6	.	.	TGCGCCAGCAGCCAAGACGCACAGAGTAATTCACCCCTCCACTTT	CASSQDAQSNSPLHF
TRBV9	TRBJ2-1	TRBD2	once	TGTGCCAGCAGCGTAGCGGGAGGGAGCTCCTACAATGAGCAGTTCTTC	CASSVAGGSSYNEQFF
TRBV10-3	TRBJ1-5	.	many	TGTGCCATCAGTGACCAGGGAAGTCAGCCCCAGCATTTT	CAISDQGSQPQHF
TRBV19	TRBJ2-2	.	few	TGTGCCGCCTTCCGGGCGAACACCGGGGAGCTGTTTTTT	CAAFRANTGELFF
TRBV29-1	TRBJ2-3	TRBD2	many	TGCAGCACAACTAGCGGAGTCACAGATACGCAGTATTTT	CSTTSGVTDTQYF
TRBV30	TRBJ1-5	.	.	TGTGCCTGGAGTGGTATGGGTACAGGCCAGCCCCAGCATTTT	CAWSGMGTGQPQHF
TRBV25-1	TRBJ1-1	.	many	TGTGCCAGCAGTGGGGGCTCATTCACTGAAGCTTTCTTT	CASSGGSFTEAFF
TRBV9	TRBJ1-1	.	.	TGTGCCGGCAGCGCAGAGTGGAAGACTGAAGCTTTCTTT	CAGSAEWKTEAFF
TRBV7-3	TRBJ2-5	.	.	TGTGCCAGCAGTCCTGACAGGGAGGAGACCCAGAACTTC	CASSPDREETQNF
TRBV7-3	TRBJ1-5	TRBD1	.	TGTGCCAGCACCACCCGAAAAGCAGGGACAGGGGATCCCCAGCATTTT	CASTTRKAGTGDPQHF
TRBV7-6	TRBJ2-3	TRBD2	.	TGTGCCAGCAGCCCGGGGGGAGCAGATACGCAGTATTTT	CASSPGGADTQYF
TRBV2	TRBJ2-7	.	.	TGTGCCAGCTCTGGCCAGCCTGGCCGGGGATACTACGAGCAGTACTTC	CASSGQPGRGYYEQYF
TRBV19	TRBJ1-1	.	few	TGTGCCAGTACAAAACCGACGGCCCTGAACACTGAAGCTTTCTTT	CASTKPTALNTEAFF
TRBV11-3	TRBJ2-7	.	.	TGTGCCAGCAGCTTCTCCCGGGCCCACGAGCAGTACTTC	CASSFSRAHEQYF
TRBV7-9	TRBJ1-2	.	many	TGTGCCAGCAGTCAACCGGACAAGTACTATGGCTACACCTTC	CASSQPDKYYGYTF
TRBV19	TRBJ1-4	.	.	TGTGCCAGTAGTATGATGGGAGGTGGTGAAAAACTGTTTTTT	CASSMMGGGEKLFF
TRBV4-3	TRBJ2-2	TRBD2	.	TGCGCCAGCAGCCCACGACTTAGCGGGGTCACCGGGGAGCTGTTTTTT	CASSPRLSGVTGELFF